This T cell receptor (beta chain) was observed in a study of metastatic and nonmetastatic thyroid tumors. A remark on this clone: A much more abundant neighbour one base away suggests this may be a read error. Distinct nucleotide sequences in the sample also encode this CDR3.

The CDR3 sequence is 14 residues long. Per the germline V gene, CDR1 is MNHNS and CDR2 is SASEGT. Thyroid surgery was performed in patients who had received no treatment beforehand. MiXCR reprocessed the PCR reads for TCRdb. The sample lists about 25,000 clones; approximately 20% were seen once. This receptor was identified in a female donor with papillary thyroid cancer or a benign thyroid nodule (not recorded which). Some clones in this sample may be carry-over from other donors' samples. The V call is TRBV6-1, the J call TRBJ2-7; tentatively, D is TRBD1 or TRBD2 (5 bases each). The sequenced sample was blood. The CDR3 DNA is TGTGCCAGCACTCTCGATTATGGGACCTACGAGCAGCATTTC. This sequence encodes CASTLDYGTYEQHF.